This is a list of T cell receptor beta chains from one sample in a study of blood T cell repertoires in COVID-19. Clones were read by immunoSEQ multiplex PCR, and TCRdb kept only the in-frame ones, dropping some. The sample includes approximately 100,000 clones, approximately 84% of them seen just once. The sample comprised peripheral blood. Every receptor here comes from a woman in her sixties with acute or convalescent COVID-19. The CDR3 runs from the conserved cysteine through the conserved F or W. The D gene is left open where the match is weak. A clone size is listed for some rows: how often the clone was seen (once, few, many), or a class if it is expanded.

TGTGCCAGCAGCTTGTACCCTCTAGCGGGAGGGCCGGATTCGGAGACCCAGTACTTC	CASSLYPLAGGPDSETQYF	19	TRBV5-5	TRBJ2-5	-	TRBD2
TGTGCCAGCAGCTGGGAACTCAGGGGAACAGCTTTCTTT	CASSWELRGTAFF	13	TRBV7-9	TRBJ1-1	-	-
TGCAGCGTTGAAGTGGCCGGGGTGGGGGAAAAACTGTTTTTT	CSVEVAGVGEKLFF	14	TRBV29-1	TRBJ1-4	-	-
TGTGCCAGCAGCCCACGGGGGGCGGACCGAAATGAGCAGTTCTTC	CASSPRGADRNEQFF	15	TRBV5-5	TRBJ2-1	-	-
TGTGCTAGTGGTTTTAGGCGGGCGAACACCGGGGAGCTGTTTTTT	CASGFRRANTGELFF	15	TRBV12-5	TRBJ2-2	once	-
TGTGCCAGCAGTAGGGGCAGCTCTCTCTCTGGAAACACCATATATTTT	CASSRGSSLSGNTIYF	16	TRBV27	TRBJ1-3	-	-
TGTGCCAGCAGCCACCTTAACCCGGGACAGGGAGTAGGAGCTTTCTTT	CASSHLNPGQGVGAFF	16	TRBV4-2	TRBJ1-1	-	TRBD1
TGTGCCAGCAGCTTGGAGGGGGCGGGTGGCTACACCTTC	CASSLEGAGGYTF	13	TRBV5-5	TRBJ1-2	-	TRBD1
TGTGCCAGCAGCCCCACAGGGGGCGCTGAGGGTACTGAAGCTTTCTTT	CASSPTGGAEGTEAFF	16	TRBV5-4	TRBJ1-1	-	TRBD1
TGCGCCAGCAGCCGAATACCACAGCGGGGGAGCACAGATACGCAGTATTTT	CASSRIPQRGSTDTQYF	17	TRBV4-1	TRBJ2-3	-	TRBD2
TGTGCCAGCAGTGAAGGACTAGCGGGAGTAGAAGTCCCCTACGAGCAGTACTTC	CASSEGLAGVEVPYEQYF	18	TRBV2	TRBJ2-7	few	TRBD2
TGCGCCAGCAGCATCGAGGCGAACACCGGGGAGCTGTTTTTT	CASSIEANTGELFF	14	TRBV5-1	TRBJ2-2	-	-
TGTGCCAGCACAACACAGGGGGCCTACAGAAATGAAGCTTTCTTT	CASTTQGAYRNEAFF	15	TRBV28	TRBJ1-1	once	TRBD1
TGTGCCAGCAGATCTCCGGGTAGCGCCTACAATGAGCAGTTCTTC	CASRSPGSAYNEQFF	15	TRBV6-5	TRBJ2-1	-	-
TGTGCCAGCAGCCCCCCGGCGGGCTATGAAGAGACCCAGTACTTC	CASSPPAGYEETQYF	15	TRBV9	TRBJ2-5	-	-
TGTGCCACCAGCAGATTGCGGGGCGCGAACACCGGGGAGCTGTTTTTT	CATSRLRGANTGELFF	16	TRBV15	TRBJ2-2	-	-
TGTGCCAGCAGTTTTTACAGCGGGAGCAATGAGCAGTTCTTC	CASSFYSGSNEQFF	14	TRBV28	TRBJ2-1	-	TRBD2
TGTGCCAGCAGCAATAGCGGGGGGGCGGACGAGCAGTACTTC	CASSNSGGADEQYF	14	TRBV7-2	TRBJ2-7	-	TRBD2
TGCGCCAGCAGCGGGCTAGGGAGTCAAGAGACCCAGTACTTC	CASSGLGSQETQYF	14	TRBV5-1	TRBJ2-5	few	-
TGTGCCAGCTCCCCTACAGGTCAGCCCCAGCATTTT	CASSPTGQPQHF	12	TRBV18	TRBJ1-5	-	-
TGTGCCAGCTCACCACCACAGGGTGGTGGCTACACCTTC	CASSPPQGGGYTF	13	TRBV18	TRBJ1-2	-	-
TGTGCCAGTAAGGGTGGGGCGTTTAGCAATCAGCCCCAGCATTTT	CASKGGAFSNQPQHF	15	TRBV19	TRBJ1-5	-	-
TGTGCCAGCAGCATACGGGACTCCTCCTACAATGAGCAGTTCTTC	CASSIRDSSYNEQFF	15	TRBV11-3	TRBJ2-1	-	-
TGTGCCAGCGGCGGGATTCACCAGGCGGACACTGAAGCTTTCTTT	CASGGIHQADTEAFF	15	TRBV21-1	TRBJ1-1	-	-
TGTGCCAGCAGCTTGCCGACTAGCGGGAGTAAAGATACGCAGTATTTT	CASSLPTSGSKDTQYF	16	TRBV12-1	TRBJ2-3	-	-
TGTGCCAGTAGTCGGGTAGCCCGAATCTCCTACGAGCAGTACTTC	CASSRVARISYEQYF	15	TRBV19	TRBJ2-7	once	-
TGTGCCAGCTCACTCCGGGACTCCACAGATACGCAGTATTTT	CASSLRDSTDTQYF	14	TRBV18	TRBJ2-3	-	-
TGTGCCTGGAGCGCCCCGACTGGTATAGGTGAAAAACTGTTTTTT	CAWSAPTGIGEKLFF	15	TRBV30	TRBJ1-4	-	-
TGTGCCAGCAGTTCTTTCTCCATTAGGACAGTCCCGCAGGGCTACACCTTC	CASSSFSIRTVPQGYTF	17	TRBV27	TRBJ1-2	-	-
TGCGCCAGCAGAATATTTACGGACAGCTATGGCTACACCTTC	CASRIFTDSYGYTF	14	TRBV5-1	TRBJ1-2	-	-
TGTGCCAGCAGCTTAGGGGGGCGCGTCACAGATACGCAGTATTTT	CASSLGGRVTDTQYF	15	TRBV11-3	TRBJ2-3	-	-
TGTGCCAGTAGTATAGCCGGGGACTACCAAGAGACCCAGTACTTC	CASSIAGDYQETQYF	15	TRBV19	TRBJ2-5	-	-
TGCGCCAGCAGCTCCACTCAGGGTAACTATGGCTACACCTTC	CASSSTQGNYGYTF	14	TRBV5-1	TRBJ1-2	-	-
TGTGCCAGCAGCTTCTCTAGCACAGCGGGGGGTCCCTACGAGCAGTACTTC	CASSFSSTAGGPYEQYF	17	TRBV13	TRBJ2-7	-	TRBD2
TGTGCCAGCAGCTGGGATCTAGGGGGCGAGGAGTACTTC	CASSWDLGGEEYF	13	TRBV9	TRBJ2-7	-	TRBD1
TGTGCCAGCAGAGCAGGGTATAGCAATCAGCCCCAGCATTTT	CASRAGYSNQPQHF	14	TRBV2	TRBJ1-5	-	-
TGTGCCAGCAGCTTAGTTAGGGGAGATCCAAACAGGGACACTGAAGCTTTCTTT	CASSLVRGDPNRDTEAFF	18	TRBV7-9	TRBJ1-1	-	-
TGCGCCAGCAGCCAAGATATGCGAGTCATCGATGAGCAGTTCTTC	CASSQDMRVIDEQFF	15	TRBV4-1	TRBJ2-1	-	-
TGTGCCAGCAGCCTCTCTAGCGGGGGTATCTACAATGAGCAGTTCTTC	CASSLSSGGIYNEQFF	16	TRBV9	TRBJ2-1	-	TRBD2
TGTGCCAGCAGTTTACAGGGGGCTAGCAATCAGCCCCAGCATTTT	CASSLQGASNQPQHF	15	TRBV28	TRBJ1-5	-	TRBD1
TGTGCCAGCAGCTTGGCATATACAGGGGGGAACGAGCAGTACTTC	CASSLAYTGGNEQYF	15	TRBV5-4	TRBJ2-7	-	TRBD1
TGTGCCAGCAGTATGAGCGGGGGGGCCTCCTACGAGCAGTACTTC	CASSMSGGASYEQYF	15	TRBV28	TRBJ2-7	-	TRBD2
TGTGCCAGCAGCCAAGAACGCTCGGAAGAGACCCAGTACTTC	CASSQERSEETQYF	14	TRBV4-2	TRBJ2-5	-	-
TGCGCCAGCAGCCCCAGGGCCCTAGGTGAAAAACTGTTTTTT	CASSPRALGEKLFF	14	TRBV10-2	TRBJ1-4	-	-
TGTGCCAGCAGCTCAGGGGTAGGGAACGGAAACACCATATATTTT	CASSSGVGNGNTIYF	15	TRBV7-7	TRBJ1-3	-	-